One and the same sample provided the 29 T cell receptor beta chains below, sequenced in a study of cytomegalovirus exposure and HLA in healthy donors (dated by TCRdb to about 2017). The library relied on the immunoSEQ multiplex PCR assay. For the multiplex PCR, a mixture combining 60 forward primers for TCR Vbeta segments and 13 reverse primers for TCR Jbeta segments was used. TCRdb limited this immuneACCESS table to in-frame rearrangements with V and J called. A share of clones is missing; checked studies link under half to unresolved V genes, and the rest is unexplained. The table for this sample lists 110,000 or so clones; approximately 83% of them were counted only once. Nearly 2.5% of the sample is taken by the ten largest. The sample was PBMCs. These receptors were obtained from a woman aged 18-29 years in good health and CMV-seronegative.

The rearrangement uses TRBV18 and TRBJ2-3; a possible D gene is TRBD2 (7 bases). This CDR3 has 14 amino acids. CDR1 and CDR2 from the germline V gene are KGHSH and LQKENI. V was clipped by 3 bases and J by 5 bases, with 12 bases between them. The CDR3 DNA reads as TGTGCCAGCTCACCGGGGGGGCCGAGAGATACGCAGTATTTT. As protein: CASSPGGPRDTQYF.

The chain combines TRBV4-1 with TRBJ2-1; no definite D call. CDR1 is MGHRA, CDR2 YSYEKL, per germline. Trimming took 2 bases from V and 8 from J, leaving 10 bases between them. This CDR3 comprises 13 residues. CDR3 sequence: CASSQLTVDEQFF. CDR3 DNA sequence: TGCGCCAGCAGCCAACTTACGGTCGATGAGCAGTTCTTC.

The gene calls are TRBV6-5 and TRBJ1-4; 10 bases match TRBD1. V dropped 6 bases and J dropped 7; count of bases not matched to a gene: 5. The V gene's germline CDR1 is MNHEY and CDR2 SVGAGI. The CDR3 loop spans 14 amino acids. The CDR3 region has the DNA TGTGCCAGCAGCAAAGGGACAGGGGCTGAAAAACTGTTTTTT. This encodes CASSKGTGAEKLFF.

The chain links TRBV5-1 to TRBJ2-7; TRBD2 matches at 9 bases. Germline loops: CDR1 SGHRS, CDR2 YFSETQ. Trimming removed 4 bases from V and 4 bases from J; junction bases left unmatched: 9. The CDR3 runs to 15 residues. CDR3: CASSPRAGGRYEQYV. The CDR3 DNA is TGCGCCAGCAGCCCTCGAGCGGGGGGACGGTACGAGCAGTACGTC.

The V call is TRBV19, the J call TRBJ2-1; D is unclear. Trimming removed 1 base at V and 11 bases at J, with 6 bases between. CDR3 length: 11 residues. Germline values: CDR1 LNHDA, CDR2 SQIVND (reference sequence). This CDR3 is CASSIAVQQFF. CDR3 coding DNA: TGTGCCAGTAGTATAGCGGTACAGCAGTTCTTC.

The chain employs TRBV6-1 and TRBJ1-2, with D maybe TRBD1 (6 bases). The CDR3 sequence is 15 residues long. The V and J ends lost 4 bases and 4 bases respectively, with 16 bases between them. CDR1 is MNHNS, CDR2 SASEGT, per germline. CDR3 in amino acids: CASSVLGAAGYGYTF. CDR3 coding DNA: TGTGCCAGCAGTGTCTTGGGGGCCGCCGGCTATGGCTACACCTTC.

V and J are TRBV7-2 and TRBJ1-1; possibly TRBD1 for D (5 bases). CDR1 and CDR2 (germline): SGHTA, FQGNSA. V gave up 2 bases and J gave up 10 bases, with 11 bases separating them. This CDR3 has 12 residues. This CDR3 is CASSLSGRVAFF. The CDR3 DNA follows: TGTGCCAGCAGCTTATCCGGCAGGGTAGCTTTCTTT.

The V and J genes are TRBV11-2 and TRBJ1-3; D is undetermined. Germline V gene data show CDR1 as SGHAT and CDR2 as FQNNGV. Deletions cut 1 base from V and 0 bases from J, with 7 bases between. The CDR3 has 15 amino acids. CDR3 coding DNA: TGTGCCAGCAGCTTAGTGCGAACCTCTGGAAACACCATATATTTT. Its translation is CASSLVRTSGNTIYF.

V and J are TRBV6-6 and TRBJ1-6; 8 bases fit TRBD1. J lost 9 bases, V lost 5 bases, and 6 bases had no gene match. The CDR3 has 14 amino acids. Germline V gene lookup returns CDR1 MNHNY and CDR2 SVGAGI (reference sequence). The CDR3 nucleotides read TGTGCCAGCAGTCCGGACAGGGTATTTTCACCCCTCCACTTT. Protein: CASSPDRVFSPLHF.

J is TRBJ2-5 and V is TRBV14; D might be TRBD2 (6 bases). CDR3 length: 18 amino acids. Germline-derived CDR1 and CDR2 are SGHDN and FVKESK. V lost 0 bases and J 4 bases, leaving 21 bases between the germline ends. CDR3 DNA: TGTGCCAGCAGCCAAGACCCTTTTGGGGGAGGTGTAGGAGAGACCCAGTACTTC. Its translation is CASSQDPFGGGVGETQYF.

The chain recombines TRBV5-1 with TRBJ2-2; a possible D gene is TRBD1 (5 bases). The CDR3 contains 13 residues. Deletions cut 4 bases from V and 1 base from J, with 5 bases between. Germline CDR1 and CDR2: SGHRS and YFSETQ. The CDR3 reads CASSRGNTGELFF. The CDR3 region has the DNA TGCGCCAGCAGCAGGGGGAACACCGGGGAGCTGTTTTTT.

This sequence joins TRBV2 and TRBJ2-7; 8 bases align to TRBD2. CDR3 length equals 14 residues. V shed 8 bases and J 3 bases; nucleotides not matched to a gene: 9. Germline CDR1 is SNHLY and CDR2 is FYNNEI. The CDR3: CASRETGGIYEQYV. The CDR3 coding sequence is TGTGCCAGCCGGGAGACGGGGGGGATCTACGAGCAGTACGTC.

V gene TRBV14 combines with J gene TRBJ2-3; 13 nucleotides agree with TRBD2. This CDR3 is built from 18 residues. Germline V gene sequence: CDR1 SGHDN, CDR2 FVKESK. V shed 3 bases, J shed 3 bases, and the junction held 9 bases outside the gene matches. The CDR3: CASSHLPGLAGRTDTQYF. The CDR3 nucleotides are TGTGCCAGCAGCCACCTGCCGGGACTAGCGGGGAGGACAGATACGCAGTATTTT.

The chain links TRBV2 to TRBJ1-1; no firm D call. Trimming stripped 6 bases from V and 3 bases from J, with 8 bases between. The V gene's germline CDR1 is SNHLY and CDR2 FYNNEI. The CDR3 extends over 12 amino acids. CDR3 residues: CASSVHDTEAFF. CDR3 bases: TGTGCCAGCAGCGTACATGACACTGAAGCTTTCTTT. Filled out from reference TRBV2 and TRBJ1-1, the complete variable domain reads EPEVTQTPSHQVTQMGQEVILRCVPISNHLYFYWYRQILGQKVEFLVSFYNNEISEKSEIFDDQFSVERPDGSNFTLKIRSTKLEDSAMYFCASSVHDTEAFFGQGTRLTVV.

This clone was detected only a few times. J is TRBJ2-1 and V is TRBV5-4, with D possibly matching TRBD2 (5 bases). The CDR3 spans 15 residues. V was trimmed by 4 bases and J by 2 bases, leaving 13 bases between them. The V gene's germline CDR1 is SGHNT and CDR2 YYREEE (reference sequence). CDR3 protein: CASSPSGVPYNEQFF. The DNA of the CDR3 is TGTGCCAGCAGCCCAAGCGGCGTACCCTACAATGAGCAGTTCTTC. Supplemented by reference TRBV5-4 and TRBJ2-1, the full variable domain reads ETGVTQSPTHLIKTRGQQVTLRCSSQSGHNTVSWYQQALGQGPQFIFQYYREEENGRGNFPPRFSGLQFPNYSSELNVNALELDDSALYLCASSPSGVPYNEQFFGPGTRLTVL.

The rearrangement uses TRBV2 and TRBJ1-2; 7 bases are shared with TRBD1. V was clipped by 11 bases and J by 0 bases; unmatched bases: 6. The CDR3 is made up of 13 amino acids. The germline V gene encodes CDR1 SNHLY and CDR2 FYNNEI. The CDR3 sequence: CAGQDETNYGYTF. The CDR3 DNA reads TGTGCCGGACAGGACGAAACTAACTATGGCTACACCTTC.

This clone was counted a single time. The rearrangement uses TRBV15 and TRBJ1-6, with 8 bases fitting TRBD1. The trim removed 3 bases at V and 4 bases at J, leaving 8 bases unmatched. The CDR3 loop spans 17 amino acids. CDR1 and CDR2 (germline): LNHNV, YYDKDF (reference sequence). CDR3 coding DNA: TGTGCCACCAGCAGCGACAGGGGAAAGGGATATAATTCACCCCTCCACTTT. Amino acids: CATSSDRGKGYNSPLHF.

CDR3 sequence (DNA): TGTGCTAGTGGTCGGGACAGTCTCTATGGCTACACCTTC. It encodes CASGRDSLYGYTF. The genes are TRBV12-5 and TRBJ1-2; 7 nucleotides match TRBD1. V lost 5 bases and J lost 4; bases outside the gene matches: 4. The CDR3 loop spans 13 amino acids. Germline CDR1 and CDR2: LGHNT and FRNRAP.

This clone was recorded only once. V and J are TRBV4-2 and TRBJ1-6; D is perhaps TRBD1 (5 bases). CDR1 LGHNA and CDR2 YNFKEQ come from the germline V gene. This CDR3 has 15 residues. V was pared by 6 bases and J by 5 bases, with 14 bases between. CDR3 sequence reads: CASSPGGEHNSPLHF. CDR3 sequence (DNA): TGTGCCAGCAGTCCTGGGGGGGAACATAATTCACCCCTCCACTTT.

This chain uses TRBV11-3 with TRBJ1-1; TRBD1 matches 7 bases. The CDR3 covers 15 residues. The V segment lost 3 bases and the J segment 5 bases; nucleotides outside the gene matches: 9. Germline lookup yields CDR1 SGHNT and CDR2 YENEEA. CDR3 protein: CASSFADRVRTEAFF. Written as DNA, the CDR3 is TGTGCCAGCAGCTTCGCCGACAGGGTAAGAACTGAAGCTTTCTTT.

CDR3 protein: CASSLKTGEKLFF. In nucleotides, the CDR3 is TGTGCCAGCAGCCTAAAGACGGGGGAAAAACTGTTTTTT. The V call is TRBV7-9, the J call TRBJ1-4, with D unresolved. Deletions cut 5 bases from V and 8 bases from J, with 12 bases between. Germline V lookup: CDR1 SEHNR, CDR2 FQNEAQ (reference sequence). The CDR3 has 13 residues.

V gene TRBV19 combines with J gene TRBJ1-2; 7 bases line up with TRBD1. Germline-derived CDR1 and CDR2 are LNHDA and SQIVND (reference sequence). This CDR3 region has 15 residues. The V gene end was trimmed by 11 bases and the J gene end by 8 bases; junction bases not matched to a gene: 20. As DNA, the CDR3 is TGTGCCGGTCGGACAGGCTCCAACCCTCGGGAAGGCTACACCTTC. It translates to CAGRTGSNPREGYTF.

J is TRBJ2-2 and V is TRBV7-2; TRBD2 agrees at 7 bases. The CDR3 totals 14 residues. CDR1 is SGHTA, CDR2 FQGNSA, per germline. Trimming at V came to 1 base and at J to 5 bases, leaving 1 base not matched to a gene. As DNA, the CDR3 is TGTGCCAGCAGCTTAGATAGCGGGACCGGGGAGCTGTTTTTT. Its protein is CASSLDSGTGELFF.

This chain uses TRBV29-1 with TRBJ2-5, with TRBD2 as a possible D gene (5 bases). Near its end, the DNA agrees better with TRBJ2-7, so the J call may be wrong. The CDR3 loop spans 12 amino acids. The germline V gene encodes CDR1 SQVTM and CDR2 ANQGSEA. CDR3 sequence: CSAQRGSYEQYF. The CDR3 DNA reads TGCAGCGCCCAGAGAGGGTCCTACGAGCAGTACTTC.

This chain uses TRBV5-1 with TRBJ2-3; D gene uncertain. This CDR3 has 14 amino acids. Per the germline V gene, CDR1 is SGHRS and CDR2 is YFSETQ. Trimming stripped 0 bases from V and 0 bases from J, with 5 bases between. The CDR3 loop is CASSLASSTDTQYF. Written as DNA, the CDR3 is TGCGCCAGCAGCTTGGCTAGTAGCACAGATACGCAGTATTTT.

The chain combines TRBV29-1 with TRBJ1-3; D not certain. The CDR3 consists of 13 residues. Germline V CDR1 and CDR2: SQVTM, ANQGSEA. Trimming removed 7 bases at V and 4 bases at J, with 14 bases between. The CDR3 DNA is TGCAGCGGTCGTCCGGCGGGAGGAAACACCATATATTTT. Translating it yields CSGRPAGGNTIYF.

V usage is TRBV7-6 and J usage is TRBJ1-5, with TRBD1 matching 12 bases. V dropped 3 bases and J dropped 5; count of bases not matched to a gene: 2. This CDR3 has 15 amino acids. CDR1 is SGHVS, CDR2 FNYEAQ, per germline. The CDR3 region has the DNA TGTGCCAGCAGCTTGGGGACAGGGGGCTATCAGCCCCAGCATTTT. Protein: CASSLGTGGYQPQHF.

This clone was found a few times. The CDR3 DNA follows: TGTGCCAGCAGCCCCCTAGCGGGAGGGCCCGCCAATGAGCAGTTCTTC. Encoded protein: CASSPLAGGPANEQFF. The V call is TRBV4-2, the J call TRBJ2-1; 12 nucleotides line up with TRBD2. The CDR3 consists of 16 residues. Germline V gives CDR1 LGHNA, CDR2 YNFKEQ. Germline trimming cut 4 bases from V and 6 bases from J; bases unmatched to any gene: 7.

This sequence joins TRBV6-1 and TRBJ2-4; 9 positions match TRBD1. Unmatched junction bases numbered 2, after V lost 9 bases and J lost 5 bases. Germline V gene sequence: CDR1 MNHNS, CDR2 SASEGT. The CDR3 is made up of 12 amino acids. The CDR3 bases are TGTGCCAGTCGACAGGGGGAAAACATTCAGTACTTC. This gives the protein CASRQGENIQYF.